This T cell receptor (beta chain) is drawn from a study of blood T cell repertoires in COVID-19. Study information: The origin of the acute and convalescent COVID-19 samples was the United States, Italy and Spain. In each case, the material was cDNA or gDNA derived from T cells, B-cell-depleted T cells, or PBMCs.

Authors' analysis steps: Reference gene primers were amplified, and this amplification served to estimate nucleated cell counts. Libraries were prepared by immunoSEQ multiplex PCR; TCRdb keeps only in-frame clonotypes and omits some of them. The DNA was the basis for D and trimming; V, J and clone size are from that table. This sample has some 360,000 clones; approximately 89% occur once, and the top ten carry roughly 3.9%. Patients of the Seattle cohort, enrolled during active infection, were followed longitudinally. With V trimmed by 3 bases and J by 7 bases, 6 bases remained unmatched. Looked up from germline, CDR1 is MGHRA and CDR2 is YSYEKL. This CDR3 has 14 residues.

The chain is built from TRBV4-1 and TRBJ1-2, with 9 nucleotides matching TRBD1. The sample was peripheral blood. The clonotype was recovered from a woman in her fifties or sixties with COVID-19, enrolled during active disease. CDR3 loop: CASSQMGQGGGYTF. Here the CDR3 DNA reads TGCGCCAGCAGCCAGATGGGACAGGGCGGTGGCTACACCTTC.